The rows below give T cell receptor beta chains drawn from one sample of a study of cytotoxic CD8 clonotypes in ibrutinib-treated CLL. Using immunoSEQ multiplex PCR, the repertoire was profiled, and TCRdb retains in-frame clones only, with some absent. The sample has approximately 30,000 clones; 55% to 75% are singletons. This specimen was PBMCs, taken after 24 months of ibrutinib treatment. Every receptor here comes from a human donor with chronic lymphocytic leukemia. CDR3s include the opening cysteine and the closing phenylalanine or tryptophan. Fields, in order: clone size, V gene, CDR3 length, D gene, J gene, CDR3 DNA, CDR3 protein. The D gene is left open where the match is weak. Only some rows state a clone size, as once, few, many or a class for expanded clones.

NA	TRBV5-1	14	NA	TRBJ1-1	TGCGCCAGCAGCCGTTTGGACAAGAACACTGAAGCTTTCTTT	CASSRLDKNTEAFF
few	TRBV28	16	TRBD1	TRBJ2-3	TGTGCCAGCAGTGTAGCTACAGGGGGGAGCACAGATACGCAGTATTTT	CASSVATGGSTDTQYF
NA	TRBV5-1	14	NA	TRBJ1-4	TGCGCCAGCAGTTTGACAGCAACTAATGAAAAACTGTTTTTT	CASSLTATNEKLFF
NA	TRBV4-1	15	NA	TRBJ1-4	TGCGCCAGCAGCCAAGGACAGCAACATAATGAAAAACTGTTTTTT	CASSQGQQHNEKLFF
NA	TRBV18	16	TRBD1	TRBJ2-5	TGTGCCAGCTCACGGATACCGGGACAGGGATGGGAGACCCAGTACTTC	CASSRIPGQGWETQYF
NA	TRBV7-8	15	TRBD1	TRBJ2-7	TGTGCCAGCAGCTTAGGGGGACAGGGGGTCTACGAGCAGTACTTC	CASSLGGQGVYEQYF
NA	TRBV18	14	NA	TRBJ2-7	TGTGCCAGCTCACCGGATGGGTTCTCCTACGAGCAGTACTTC	CASSPDGFSYEQYF
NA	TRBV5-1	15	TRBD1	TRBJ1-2	TGCGCCAGCAGCTTCAGACAGGGGAGATCGTATGGCTACACCTTC	CASSFRQGRSYGYTF
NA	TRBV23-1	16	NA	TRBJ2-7	TGCGCCAGCAGTCTCGTGCCGGGACTCAGGAGAAACGAGCAGTACTTC	CASSLVPGLRRNEQYF
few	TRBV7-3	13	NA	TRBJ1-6	TGTGCCAGCAGCCCCTCGGGGAATTCACCCCTCCACTTT	CASSPSGNSPLHF
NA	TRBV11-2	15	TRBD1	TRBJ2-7	TGTGCCAGCAGCTTGGACAGGACAGGTAACTACGAGCAGTACTTC	CASSLDRTGNYEQYF
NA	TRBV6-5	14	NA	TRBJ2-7	TGTGCCAGCAGGATGGTTTTAGTGTCCTACGAGCAGTACTTC	CASRMVLVSYEQYF
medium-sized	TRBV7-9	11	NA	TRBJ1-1	TGTGCCAGCACCCGGGGATCTGAAGCTTTCTTT	CASTRGSEAFF
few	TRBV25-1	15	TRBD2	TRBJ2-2	TGTGCCAGCAGCAAGTCTAGCGGGGGGGGACTGAAGCTGTTTTTT	CASSKSSGGGLKLFF
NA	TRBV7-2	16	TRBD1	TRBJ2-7	TGTGCCAGCAGCTTAGTCTCGCCAGGGGGAGCCTACGAGCAGTACTTC	CASSLVSPGGAYEQYF
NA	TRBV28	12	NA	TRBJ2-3	TGTGCCAGCAGCCCTTATCCGGGTACGCAGTATTTT	CASSPYPGTQYF
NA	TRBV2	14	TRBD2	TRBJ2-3	TGTGCCAGCAGTGGGAGAGGGAGGGCAGATACGCAGTATTTT	CASSGRGRADTQYF
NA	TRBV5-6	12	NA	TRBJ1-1	TGTGCCAGCAGGCAGGGTTTTACTGAAGCTTTCTTT	CASRQGFTEAFF
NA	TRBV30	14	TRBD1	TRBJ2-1	TGTGCCTGGGCTAAGGGACAGGGGGCGAATGAGCAGTTCTTC	CAWAKGQGANEQFF
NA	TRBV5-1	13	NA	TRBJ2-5	TGCGCCAGCAGCTTGAAAGTTCAAGAGACCCAGTACTTC	CASSLKVQETQYF
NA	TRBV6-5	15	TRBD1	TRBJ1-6	TGTGCCAGCAGGCCTTCAGGGGGCGAGAATTCACCCCTCCACTTT	CASRPSGGENSPLHF
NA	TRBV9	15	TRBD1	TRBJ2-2	TGTGCCAGCAGCGTAGTGCAGGGGGCACCCGGGGAGCTGTTTTTT	CASSVVQGAPGELFF
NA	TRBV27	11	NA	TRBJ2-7	TGTGCCAGCAGTTCCCACTACGAGCAGTACTTC	CASSSHYEQYF
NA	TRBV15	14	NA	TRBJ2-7	TGTGCCACCAGCATGGGGGGGCTAAGCTACGAGCAGTACTTC	CATSMGGLSYEQYF
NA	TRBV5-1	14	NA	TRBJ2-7	TGCGCCAGCAGCCGGACAACCTATTCCTACGAGCAGTACTTC	CASSRTTYSYEQYF
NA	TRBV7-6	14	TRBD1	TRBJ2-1	TGTGCCAGCAGCTTGGCTGGACAGGTCAATGAGCAGTTCTTC	CASSLAGQVNEQFF
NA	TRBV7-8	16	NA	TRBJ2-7	TGTGCCAGCAGCTTATATGGGGCAGGCTCTACCTACGAGCAGTACTTC	CASSLYGAGSTYEQYF
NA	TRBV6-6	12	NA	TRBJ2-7	TGTGCCAGCCAGGGTTACTCCTACGAGCAGTACTTC	CASQGYSYEQYF
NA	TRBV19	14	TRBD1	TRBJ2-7	TGTGCCAGTAGTGAGACAGGGGCATCCTACGAGCAGTACTTC	CASSETGASYEQYF
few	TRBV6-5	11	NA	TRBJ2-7	TGTGCCAGCAGGGGGGTCTACGAGCAGTACTTC	CASRGVYEQYF
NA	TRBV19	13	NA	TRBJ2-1	TGTGCCAGTAGTATTCACAGGGCCAATGAGCAGTTCTTC	CASSIHRANEQFF
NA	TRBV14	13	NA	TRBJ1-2	TGTGCCAGCAGCCAAGTCAGAACCTATGGCTACACCTTC	CASSQVRTYGYTF
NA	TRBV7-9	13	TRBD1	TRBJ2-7	TGTGCCAGCAAGACGGACAGGTCCTACGAGCAGTACTTC	CASKTDRSYEQYF
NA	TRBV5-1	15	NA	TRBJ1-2	TGCGCCAGCAGCTCCCATTTAAGTGGGCTCTATGGCTACACCTTC	CASSSHLSGLYGYTF
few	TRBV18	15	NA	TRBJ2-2	TGTGCCAGCTCACCATCTGCGGGGAACACCGGGGAGCTGTTTTTT	CASSPSAGNTGELFF